The 3 T cell receptor beta chains below were found in one sample sequenced in a study of long-term antiretroviral therapy in people with HIV. Samples were assayed with immunoSEQ v3.0 at survey level. Only in-frame clones appear in the TCRdb table, and some are missing; sequencing was by immunoSEQ multiplex PCR. The sample has tens of thousands of clones, roughly 82% seen once. The source was unsorted PBMCs, collected 0.6 years after starting antiretroviral therapy. The receptors stem from a man aged 18 to 35 with HIV.

The sample holds a few counts of this clone. The chain links TRBV2 to TRBJ1-1, with 7 bases matching TRBD1. This CDR3 region has 16 residues. The germline CDR1 and CDR2 sequences are SNHLY and FYNNEI. V trimming: 6 bases; J trimming: 1 base; junction bases outside the gene matches: 11. The CDR3 loop is CASRSIIGTANTEAFF. In nucleotides, the CDR3 is TGTGCCAGCAGGAGCATAATCGGGACAGCGAACACTGAAGCTTTCTTT.

Regarding this clone: Since the CDR3 does not end with the conserved phenylalanine or tryptophan, this likely comes from a read error. Because the CDR3's place on the DNA is in doubt, the DNA is left out and the CDR3 is given as listed by TCRdb. The chain is built from TRBV28 and TRBJ1-2. From its first to its last residue, the CDR3 has 16 amino acids. Germline CDR1 MDHEN, CDR2 SYDVKM. The chain's CDR3 is CASRVSSPSRGSLQFV.

The rearrangement joins TRBV5-1 to TRBJ2-3; D not resolved. The CDR3 runs 14 residues. Germline V gene sequence: CDR1 SGHRS, CDR2 YFSETQ. V was pared by 1 base and J by 2 bases, with 8 bases between. CDR3 in amino acids: CASSLQLNTDTQYF. In DNA form, the CDR3 reads TGCGCCAGCAGCTTGCAACTTAACACAGATACGCAGTATTTT. Filled out from reference TRBV5-1 and TRBJ2-3, the complete variable domain reads KAGVTQTPRYLIKTRGQQVTLSCSPISGHRSVSWYQQTPGQGLQFLFEYFSETQRNKGNFPGRFSGRQFSNSRSEMNVSTLELGDSALYLCASSLQLNTDTQYFGPGTRLTVL.